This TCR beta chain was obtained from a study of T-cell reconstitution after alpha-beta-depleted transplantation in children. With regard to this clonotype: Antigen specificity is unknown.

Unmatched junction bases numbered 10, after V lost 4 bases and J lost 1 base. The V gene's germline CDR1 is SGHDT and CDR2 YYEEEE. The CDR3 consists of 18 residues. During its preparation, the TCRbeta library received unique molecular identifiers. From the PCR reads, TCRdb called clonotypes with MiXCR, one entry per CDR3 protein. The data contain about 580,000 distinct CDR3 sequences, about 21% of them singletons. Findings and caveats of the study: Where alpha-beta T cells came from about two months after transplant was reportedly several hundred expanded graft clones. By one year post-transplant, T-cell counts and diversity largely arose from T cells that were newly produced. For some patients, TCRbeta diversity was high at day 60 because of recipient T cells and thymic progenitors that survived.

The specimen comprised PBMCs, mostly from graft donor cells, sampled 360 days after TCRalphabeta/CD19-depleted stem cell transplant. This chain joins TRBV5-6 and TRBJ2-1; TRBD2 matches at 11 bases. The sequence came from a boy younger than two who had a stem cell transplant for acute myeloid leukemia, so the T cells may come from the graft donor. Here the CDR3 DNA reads TGTGCCAGCAGCAGAACTAGCGGGGGTTATTTGTCCTACAATGAGCAGTTCTTC. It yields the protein CASSRTSGGYLSYNEQFF.